This passage covers 29 T cell receptor beta chains from one sample sequenced in a study of blood T cell repertoires in COVID-19. Generated by immunoSEQ multiplex PCR, the TCRdb table keeps only in-frame clones and is missing some. The sample records a few hundred thousand clones, over 75% being singletons. The specimen was peripheral blood. These receptors were obtained from a human donor with COVID-19, enrolled during active disease. The donor label of this sample is uncertain.

The gene calls are TRBV30 and TRBJ2-7; D is ambiguous. The CDR3 sequence is 12 residues long. Germline CDR1 is GTSNPN and CDR2 is SVGIG (reference sequence). V lost 1 base and J lost 3, with 7 bases in between. CDR3 in amino acids: CAWSDRYYEQYF. The DNA for the CDR3 is TGTGCCTGGAGTGACAGATACTACGAGCAGTACTTC.

The chain is built from TRBV10-3 and TRBJ1-5, with 11 bases aligning to TRBD1. V shed 2 bases and J 2 bases; nucleotides not matched to a gene: 2. The CDR3 extends over 16 amino acids. CDR1 and CDR2 from the germline V gene are ENHRY and SYGVKD. This chain's CDR3 is CAISEGQGAGNQPQHF. The CDR3 DNA sequence: TGTGCCATCAGTGAGGGACAGGGGGCTGGCAATCAGCCCCAGCATTTT.

CDR3: CSVRVLQGSIYF. In DNA, the CDR3 is TGCAGCGTTAGGGTACTGCAGGGTTCCATATATTTT. The rearrangement links TRBV29-1 to TRBJ1-3, with D possibly matching TRBD1 (5 bases). Trimming cost V 5 bases and J 11 bases, with 16 bases left between them. This CDR3 is built from 12 residues. The V gene's germline CDR1 is SQVTM and CDR2 ANQGSEA. Full variable domain (outside the CDR3, taken from reference TRBV29-1 and TRBJ1-3): SAVISQKPSRDICQRGTSLTIQCQVDSQVTMMFWYRQQPGQSLTLIATANQGSEATYESGFVIDKFPISRPNLTFSTLTVSNMSPEDSSIYLCSVRVLQGSIYFGEGSWLTVV.

The chain couples TRBV5-1 to TRBJ1-1; 8 nucleotides line up with TRBD1. V was clipped by 3 bases and J by 4 bases; unmatched bases: 8. Per the germline V gene, CDR1 is SGHRS and CDR2 is YFSETQ. The length of the CDR3 is 15 residues. DNA of the CDR3: TGCGCCAGCAGCTCGACACAGGGGGGGAGCACTGAAGCTTTCTTT. This gives the protein CASSSTQGGSTEAFF.

The J gene is TRBJ1-5, the V gene TRBV19; tentative D call: TRBD1 (5 bases). V shed 11 bases and J shed 0 bases, with 17 bases lying between them. Germline V CDR1 and CDR2: LNHDA, SQIVND (reference sequence). The length of the CDR3 is 15 residues. The CDR3 sequence: CASHPRRDSNQPQHF. The CDR3 DNA is TGTGCCTCACATCCCCGCAGGGATAGCAATCAGCCCCAGCATTTT.

This clone was counted a single time. The chain combines TRBV19 with TRBJ1-4; no definite D call. The CDR3 consists of 14 residues. V was pared by 6 bases and J by 7 bases, with 15 bases between. Germline lookup yields CDR1 LNHDA and CDR2 SQIVND (reference sequence). The CDR3 DNA sequence: TGTGCCAGTAGCCGGGGTACTCTGGGTGAAAAACTGTTTTTT. It yields the protein CASSRGTLGEKLFF.

This clone was seen a handful of times. The rearrangement uses TRBV5-8 and TRBJ1-1; TRBD1 is a possible D gene (5 bases). CDR1 SGHTS and CDR2 YDEGEE come from the germline V gene. V was trimmed by 0 bases and J by 5 bases, leaving 17 bases between them. CDR3 length: 16 residues. Here the CDR3 DNA reads TGTGCCAGCAGCTTGGAATTTGGGGGGGGAAAGACTGAAGCTTTCTTT. Encoded protein: CASSLEFGGGKTEAFF. The full variable domain, completed using reference TRBV5-8 and TRBJ1-1, is EAGVTQSPTHLIKTRGQQATLRCSPISGHTSVYWYQQALGLGLQFLLWYDEGEERNRGNFPPRFSGRQFPNYSSELNVNALELEDSALYLCASSLEFGGGKTEAFFGQGTRLTVV.

V usage is TRBV15 and J usage is TRBJ1-1, with D unclear. Trimming stripped 7 bases from V and 7 bases from J, with 19 bases between. The CDR3 contains 14 residues. The germline gives CDR1 LNHNV, CDR2 YYDKDF (reference sequence). CDR3 protein: CATTRGGPTGEAFF. In nucleotides, the CDR3 is TGTGCCACCACTCGTGGAGGCCCAACGGGTGAAGCTTTCTTT.

V usage is TRBV4-1 and J usage is TRBJ2-6; 7 bases are shared with TRBD2. Germline loops: CDR1 MGHRA, CDR2 YSYEKL. Unmatched junction bases numbered 16, after V lost 0 bases and J lost 2 bases. The CDR3 runs to 21 residues. CDR3 sequence (DNA): TGCGCCAGCAGCCAAGAAAGTGGGGAGGGCAGAGAGCTGCCTGGGGCCAACGTCCTGACTTTC. It codes for CASSQESGEGRELPGANVLTF.

The gene calls are TRBV19 and TRBJ1-1, with 11 bases aligning to TRBD1. Losses at the gene ends were 5 bases for V and 4 bases for J; bases not matched to a gene: 6. Germline-derived CDR1 and CDR2 are LNHDA and SQIVND (reference sequence). The CDR3 is made up of 15 amino acids. This CDR3 is CASSSRDRGGTEAFF. CDR3 in DNA: TGTGCCAGTAGTTCCCGGGACAGGGGGGGCACTGAAGCTTTCTTT.

This chain's CDR3 is CASSLGGWEYYYEQYF. The CDR3 DNA sequence: TGTGCCAGCAGCTTAGGCGGGTGGGAGTACTACTACGAGCAGTACTTC. The chain recombines TRBV13 with TRBJ2-7, with a tentative D call TRBD2 (5 bases). Germline CDR1 reads PRHDT; CDR2 reads FYEKMQ (reference sequence). V lost 0 bases to trimming and J lost 3 bases, with 15 bases between them. CDR3 size: 16 residues.

V is TRBV7-3 and J is TRBJ1-5; tentative D call: TRBD1 (5 bases). The V gene's germline CDR1 is SGHTA and CDR2 FQGTGA. V shed 5 bases and J shed 4 bases, with 9 bases lying between them. There are 13 residues in the CDR3. The CDR3 loop is CASSQGPNQPQHF. The CDR3 nucleotides read TGTGCCAGCAGCCAGGGCCCTAATCAGCCCCAGCATTTT.

J is TRBJ2-5 and V is TRBV19; TRBD2 matches 10 bases. Germline loops: CDR1 LNHDA, CDR2 SQIVND (reference sequence). The CDR3 runs to 16 residues. Trimming at V came to 3 bases and at J to 7 bases, leaving 11 bases not matched to a gene. CDR3 nucleotides: TGTGCCAGTAGTATCGGGGGATCTAGCGGGAGAGGGACCCAGTACTTC. Translated, it gives CASSIGGSSGRGTQYF.

The chain is built from TRBV25-1 and TRBJ1-2; D call uncertain. The CDR3 sequence is 15 residues long. Germline V gene data show CDR1 as MGHDK and CDR2 as SYGVNS. The V and J ends lost 0 bases and 5 bases respectively, with 13 bases between them. The CDR3 protein is CASSEYRGIEYGYTF. The CDR3 nucleotides read TGTGCCAGCAGTGAATATCGGGGAATAGAGTATGGCTACACCTTC.

As concerns this clone: The identical CDR3 is also encoded by other nucleotide sequences in the sample. The rearrangement uses TRBV28 and TRBJ2-7, with 10 nucleotides matching TRBD1. Germline CDR1 is MDHEN and CDR2 is SYDVKM. V gave up 6 bases and J gave up 5 bases; unmatched junction bases: 10. This CDR3 is built from 15 residues. The CDR3 sequence: CASSFRQGARNEQYF. CDR3 sequence (DNA): TGTGCCAGCAGCTTCAGACAGGGGGCCCGGAACGAGCAGTACTTC.

The chain joins TRBV14 to TRBJ1-2; tentative D call: TRBD1 (5 bases). The CDR3 extends over 13 amino acids. Germline CDR1 SGHDN, CDR2 FVKESK. V dropped 5 bases and J dropped 0 bases, with 7 bases sitting between them. CDR3 protein: CASSIQANYGYTF. The CDR3 DNA sequence: TGTGCCAGCAGCATACAGGCTAACTATGGCTACACCTTC.

This clone has just a few counts. This chain uses TRBV7-9 with TRBJ1-2, with D tentatively TRBD1 (6 bases). The CDR3 totals 14 residues. Between the trimmed V and J ends, which lost 7 bases and 10 bases, there was a span of 22 bases. CDR1 is SEHNR, CDR2 FQNEAQ, per germline (reference sequence). Here the CDR3 reads CASTMSLGQVVYTF. CDR3 in DNA: TGTGCCAGCACCATGTCTTTGGGACAAGTCGTCTACACCTTC.

This clone was found a few times. The V gene is TRBV19, the J gene TRBJ2-1, with 15 positions matching TRBD2. The trim removed 9 bases at V and 6 bases at J, leaving 6 bases unmatched. Germline CDR1 reads LNHDA; CDR2 reads SQIVND (reference sequence). The CDR3 covers 15 residues. The CDR3 loop is CARKRTSGRANEQFF. CDR3 nucleotides: TGTGCCAGGAAGAGGACTAGCGGGAGGGCCAATGAGCAGTTCTTC.

This rearrangement joins TRBV6-5 to TRBJ2-7; D may be TRBD2 (6 bases). Germline V CDR1 and CDR2: MNHEY, SVGAGI. The CDR3 covers 13 residues. With 10 bases removed from V and 6 bases from J, the gap between germline ends came to 19 bases. The CDR3 loop reads CATKQFVGGEQYF. CDR3 coding DNA: TGTGCCACCAAACAGTTTGTGGGAGGCGAGCAGTACTTC.

V gene TRBV5-1 combines with J gene TRBJ2-2, with 7 bases fitting TRBD2. Germline-derived CDR1 and CDR2 are SGHRS and YFSETQ. The CDR3 length is 18 residues. V trimming: 1 base; J trimming: 0 bases; junction bases outside the gene matches: 9. The CDR3 loop reads CASSLLQASGANTGELFF. The CDR3 DNA follows: TGCGCCAGCAGCTTGTTACAGGCTAGCGGAGCGAACACCGGGGAGCTGTTTTTT.

This chain joins TRBV5-1 and TRBJ2-2; 10 bases match TRBD2. There are 18 residues in the CDR3. Trimming took 3 bases from V and 5 from J; bases not matched to a gene: 13. Germline CDR1 SGHRS, CDR2 YFSETQ. The CDR3: CASSSNQLAGVRTGELFF. The CDR3 bases are TGCGCCAGCAGCTCCAACCAGCTAGCGGGAGTCCGAACCGGGGAGCTGTTTTTT.

The V gene is TRBV6-4, the J gene TRBJ1-3, with 7 bases lining up with TRBD1. CDR1 and CDR2 from the germline V gene are MRHNA and SNTAGT. The CDR3 loop spans 16 amino acids. With 4 bases clipped from V and 0 bases from J, the junction kept 6 bases outside the gene matches. CDR3 sequence: CASSAKTGPSGNTIYF. The CDR3 nucleotides are TGTGCCAGCAGTGCCAAGACAGGGCCCTCTGGAAACACCATATATTTT.

The chain is built from TRBV5-6 and TRBJ1-4; the D gene is possibly TRBD1 (6 bases). Trimming pared 2 bases from V and 10 bases from J, leaving 21 bases between. The CDR3 has 16 residues. CDR1 SGHDT and CDR2 YYEEEE come from the germline V gene. CDR3 in amino acids: CASSFQGRGEIGKLFF. The CDR3, as DNA: TGTGCCAGCAGCTTCCAGGGCAGGGGCGAGATAGGAAAACTGTTTTTT.

The sample holds one count of this clone. The genes are TRBV29-1 and TRBJ2-5, with D tentatively TRBD1 (6 bases). CDR1 is SQVTM, CDR2 ANQGSEA, per germline. The CDR3 consists of 11 residues. Trimming took 6 bases from V and 5 from J, leaving 10 bases between them. The CDR3 DNA reads as TGCAGCGTAACAGGGCAGGAGACCCAGTACTTC. Its translation: CSVTGQETQYF.

The chain combines TRBV7-8 with TRBJ1-5; D unclear. V gave up 1 base and J gave up 2 bases, with 9 bases separating them. The V gene's germline CDR1 is SGHVS and CDR2 FQNEAQ. This CDR3 is built from 15 residues. CDR3 residues: CASSLVVTGNQPQHF. CDR3 in DNA: TGTGCCAGCAGCTTAGTAGTAACAGGCAATCAGCCCCAGCATTTT.

As DNA, the CDR3 is TGTGCCAGCAGTTTCGGTCCGGGGAGGCAGTACTTC. Amino acids: CASSFGPGRQYF. This sequence joins TRBV28 and TRBJ2-7, with a weak D call TRBD2 (5 bases). Germline loops: CDR1 MDHEN, CDR2 SYDVKM. The CDR3 runs to 12 residues. V was trimmed by 3 bases and J by 9 bases, leaving 12 bases between them.

V and J are TRBV28 and TRBJ1-1; tentatively, D is TRBD1 (5 bases). The CDR3 runs to 15 residues. From germline, CDR1 is MDHEN and CDR2 SYDVKM. V was clipped by 5 bases and J by 0 bases, with 13 bases between them. Here the CDR3 reads CASSPPTVLNTEAFF. In nucleotides, the CDR3 is TGTGCCAGCAGTCCCCCGACAGTTTTGAACACTGAAGCTTTCTTT.

The V and J genes are TRBV9 and TRBJ2-1; possibly TRBD2 for D (5 bases). The CDR3 runs 13 residues. Germline V CDR1 and CDR2: SGDLS, YYNGEE. V lost 4 bases to trimming and J lost 9 bases, with 14 bases between them. The CDR3 coding sequence is TGTGCCAGCAGCCTCCCTAGTGGGAGTGAGCAGTTCTTC. Protein: CASSLPSGSEQFF.

This clone came up a few times. The chain couples TRBV5-6 to TRBJ2-7, with 7 bases that match TRBD2. The V segment lost 5 bases and the J segment 6 bases; nucleotides outside the gene matches: 14. The CDR3 sequence is 15 residues long. Germline lookup yields CDR1 SGHDT and CDR2 YYEEEE. The CDR3 DNA reads as TGTGCCAGCAGACCCCTGGCGGGAGAACGGTCCGAGCAGTACTTC. Translating it yields CASRPLAGERSEQYF.